This entry lists 9 T cell receptor beta chains sequenced from one sample in a study of STAT3 mutations in large granular lymphocyte leukemia. What these receptors recognize is not known. Sequencing used immunoSEQ multiplex PCR; TCRdb keeps in-frame clones, though not all of them. The profile shows fewer than 3,000 clones, 66% of them singletons. Points from the study as a whole: At least one immunodominant TCR beta clonotype appeared in every T-cell large granular lymphocyte leukemia patient.

The sequencing sample was made of peripheral blood mononuclear cells. These receptors were collected from a woman aged 50 to 65 with T-cell large granular lymphocyte leukemia. Some clones in this sample may be carry-over from other donors' samples.

The V call is TRBV5-6, the J call TRBJ1-2; D is uncertain. Germline V lookup: CDR1 SGHDT, CDR2 YYEEEE. The CDR3 runs 13 residues. Trimming left V 1 base short and J 4 bases short, with 8 bases between. The CDR3 DNA is TGTGCCAGCAGCTTGATCAGCGGCTATGGCTACACCTTC. Residues: CASSLISGYGYTF.

This chain connects TRBV5-1 to TRBJ2-7; no reliable D call. Looked up from germline, CDR1 is SGHRS and CDR2 is YFSETQ. Trimming left V 2 bases short and J 1 base short, with 13 bases between. This CDR3 has 15 residues. The CDR3 protein is CASSFEGPSSYEQYF. CDR3 DNA sequence: TGCGCCAGCAGCTTCGAAGGTCCCTCTTCCTACGAGCAGTACTTC.

The chain recombines TRBV18 with TRBJ2-7; 9 bases line up with TRBD1. This CDR3 region has 14 residues. The germline V gene encodes CDR1 KGHSH and CDR2 LQKENI. V lost 3 bases and J lost 0; bases outside the gene matches: 0. The CDR3 loop is CASSPDRGSYEQYF. DNA of the CDR3: TGTGCCAGCTCACCGGACAGGGGCTCCTACGAGCAGTACTTC.

The genes are TRBV7-9 and TRBJ1-2, with D maybe TRBD1 (5 bases). Germline-derived CDR1 and CDR2 are SEHNR and FQNEAQ (reference sequence). The CDR3 runs 15 residues. V lost 3 bases, J lost 3 bases, and 14 bases lay in between. CDR3 DNA sequence: TGTGCCAGCAGCTTTATCACAGGACCCGACTATGGCTACACCTTC. It encodes CASSFITGPDYGYTF.

CDR3 DNA: TGTGCCAGCTCACCACCAACGGGGGCGCGTGAAAAACTGTTTTTT. Its translation is CASSPPTGAREKLFF. J is TRBJ1-4 and V is TRBV18, with D possibly matching TRBD1 (6 bases). The CDR3 contains 15 residues. The ends were cut back, 0 bases at V and 7 bases at J, with 12 bases in the middle. Germline loops: CDR1 KGHSH, CDR2 LQKENI.

The rearrangement joins TRBV5-1 to TRBJ1-2; TRBD1 matches at 8 bases. With V trimmed by 3 bases and J by 8 bases, 9 bases remained unmatched. Germline assignment: CDR1 SGHRS and CDR2 YFSETQ. This CDR3 comprises 14 residues. The CDR3 region is CASSSPTGARGYTF. CDR3 bases: TGCGCCAGCAGCTCCCCGACAGGGGCAAGGGGCTACACCTTC. The variable domain in full, completed from reference TRBV5-1 and TRBJ1-2, reads KAGVTQTPRYLIKTRGQQVTLSCSPISGHRSVSWYQQTPGQGLQFLFEYFSETQRNKGNFPGRFSGRQFSNSRSEMNVSTLELGDSALYLCASSSPTGARGYTFGSGTRLTVV.

This chain connects TRBV30 to TRBJ1-5; D uncertain. Germline CDR1 GTSNPN, CDR2 SVGIG (reference sequence). This CDR3 region has 15 residues. V gave up 5 bases and J gave up 5 bases, with 19 bases separating them. The CDR3 DNA reads as TGTGCCTGGGCAGGTGGAGTCTTGCCCTATCAGCCCCAGCATTTT. It yields the protein CAWAGGVLPYQPQHF.

The genes are TRBV29-1 and TRBJ1-1; tentative D call: TRBD1 (6 bases). V lost 5 bases, J lost 1 base, and 14 bases lay in between. Germline assignment: CDR1 SQVTM and CDR2 ANQGSEA. The CDR3 sequence is 14 residues long. In nucleotides, the CDR3 is TGCAGCGTTACACCCGGGACACCGAACACTGAAGCTTTCTTT. It translates to CSVTPGTPNTEAFF. The variable domain in full, completed from reference TRBV29-1 and TRBJ1-1, reads SAVISQKPSRDICQRGTSLTIQCQVDSQVTMMFWYRQQPGQSLTLIATANQGSEATYESGFVIDKFPISRPNLTFSTLTVSNMSPEDSSIYLCSVTPGTPNTEAFFGQGTRLTVV.

This chain links TRBV2 with TRBJ1-2; D is perhaps TRBD1 (6 bases). The CDR3 runs to 14 residues. The ends were cut back, 4 bases at V and 4 bases at J, with 13 bases in the middle. CDR1 and CDR2 (germline): SNHLY, FYNNEI. DNA for the CDR3: TGTGCCAGCAGTGGCCCAGGGGTAGGCTATGGCTACACCTTC. Its translation: CASSGPGVGYGYTF.